Below, one T cell receptor beta chain is given with its context. Antigen specificity is unknown. The CDR3 sequence is 16 residues long. This record comes from a study of identical twins. Notes on the study in general: The models gave estimates that fell short of the out-of-frame TCR alpha sharing seen in monozygotic twins.

The cDNA had a unique molecular identifier and a template-switch universal primer site. TCRdb used MiXCR to reprocess the 5' RACE reads, holding one entry per CDR3 protein. The sample holds over 600,000 distinct CDR3 sequences, roughly 20% seen once. These sequences were also reported in another study, on T cells expressing NK-cell markers.

The origin of this receptor is a young woman in good health. The material sequenced was PBMCs. The chain has TRBV21-1 and TRBJ2-1; the table's D gene call, TRBD2, was not cross checked with the DNA. TRBV21-1 constitutes a pseudogene. CDR3 sequence (DNA): TGTGCCAGCAGCATACGCAGGGCCCCCTCCTACAATGAGCAGTTCTTC. As protein: CASSIRRAPSYNEQFF.